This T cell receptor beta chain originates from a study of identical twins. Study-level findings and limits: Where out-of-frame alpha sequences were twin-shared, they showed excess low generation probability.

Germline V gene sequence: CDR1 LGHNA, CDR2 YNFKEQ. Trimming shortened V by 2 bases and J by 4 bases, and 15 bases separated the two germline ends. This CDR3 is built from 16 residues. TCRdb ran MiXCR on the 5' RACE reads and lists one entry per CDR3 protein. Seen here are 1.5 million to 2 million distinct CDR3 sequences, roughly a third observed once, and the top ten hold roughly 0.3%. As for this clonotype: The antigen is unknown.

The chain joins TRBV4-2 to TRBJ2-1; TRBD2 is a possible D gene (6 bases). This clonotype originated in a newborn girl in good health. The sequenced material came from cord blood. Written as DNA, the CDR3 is TGTGCCAGCAGCCAAACATGGGCTAGCGCTTACAATGAGCAGTTCTTC. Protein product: CASSQTWASAYNEQFF.